The T cell receptor beta chain described here comes from a study of long-term antiretroviral therapy in people with HIV. This clone has only one observation. The run of the v3.0 immunoSEQ assay was at survey level. The assay was immunoSEQ multiplex PCR, and TCRdb's table has in-frame clones only and misses some. The data show some 23,000 clones, with approximately 80% seen just once and around 5.1% held by the top ten. The trim removed 4 bases at V and 0 bases at J, leaving 3 bases unmatched. Germline loops: CDR1 LNHDA, CDR2 SQIVND (reference sequence). The CDR3 consists of 16 residues. The sample here was unsorted PBMCs, taken 0.3 years after starting antiretroviral therapy. The V and J genes are TRBV19 and TRBJ2-5; TRBD2 matches 12 bases. The sequence was collected from a man aged 50 to 60 with HIV. CDR3 amino acids: CASSRTSGIYQETQYF. In nucleotides, the CDR3 is TGTGCCAGTAGTAGGACTAGCGGGATTTACCAAGAGACCCAGTACTTC.